The clone carrying this T cell receptor (beta chain) was seen at least ten times. What it binds is unknown. The data were obtained in a study of read filtering for tumor transcriptome and immune sequencing. On the study more broadly: Among patients, approximately 16 were male and around 13 female, aged roughly 45 to 85 (mean roughly 64). By R-ISS, stages I, II and III held approximately 8, 17 and 7 patients. The study's findings and limits: Sorted CD138-negative bone marrow cells were not purified T cells.

Molecular barcoded adaptors covering alpha/delta and beta/gamma chains were used on roughly 400 ng RNA. One entry per CDR3 protein results from TCRdb running MiXCR on the reads. In the table there are roughly 27,000 distinct CDR3 sequences, under 15% of which are singletons. Sequenced: a population of CD138-negative cells sorted from bone marrow. The receptor comes from a donor at least 40 years old with multiple myeloma.

The CDR3 protein is CSFTGTGVYNEQFF. CDR3 nucleotide sequence: TGCAGCTTTACCGGGACAGGGGTCTACAATGAGCAGTTCTTC. The rearrangement links TRBV29-1 to TRBJ2-1; 10 bases map to TRBD1. Germline V gene sequence: CDR1 SQVTM, CDR2 ANQGSEA. V lost 8 bases, J lost 3 bases, and 7 bases stayed unmatched. The CDR3 is 14 residues long.